The 22 T cell receptor beta chains listed next were all sequenced from one sample in a study of cytotoxic CD8 clonotypes in ibrutinib-treated CLL (dated by TCRdb to about 2021). The label giving this sample's time point can be read as: approximately 2 years on ibrutinib. Preparation of the library involved the immunoSEQ multiplex PCR assay. Drawn from immuneACCESS, this table holds only the in-frame rearrangements with V and J called that TCRdb kept. Clones are partly lost; checked studies trace under half to an unresolved V gene and leave the rest unexplained. Recorded for this sample are about 160,000 clones; approximately 84% of them occurred a single time. About 4.5% of the sample is in the top ten clones. The sample was PBMCs, taken after 24 months of ibrutinib treatment. The receptors stem from a human donor with chronic lymphocytic leukemia.

In this sample, this clone turned up once. This sequence joins TRBV18 and TRBJ1-4; the D gene is possibly TRBD1 (6 bases). Germline-derived CDR1 and CDR2 are KGHSH and LQKENI. There are 16 residues in the CDR3. Trimming removed 2 bases from V and 0 bases from J, with 10 bases in between. CDR3 sequence: CASSPGDTPTNEKLFF. CDR3 DNA: TGTGCCAGCTCACCAGGGGACACTCCAACTAATGAAAAACTGTTTTTT.

The genes are TRBV6-5 and TRBJ2-7; the D call may be TRBD1 or TRBD2 (5 bases each). V dropped 2 bases and J dropped 3 bases, with 11 bases sitting between them. Germline V gene data show CDR1 as MNHEY and CDR2 as SVGAGI. This CDR3 contains 14 residues. DNA of the CDR3: TGTGCCAGCAGTTACGGGGGAGAAGGCTACGAGCAGTACTTC. Translating it yields CASSYGGEGYEQYF.

The rearrangement links TRBV11-2 to TRBJ1-1; possible D gene TRBD1, 5 bases. The germline V gene encodes CDR1 SGHAT and CDR2 FQNNGV. V lost 7 bases and J lost 1, with 13 bases in between. The CDR3 is made up of 14 amino acids. The CDR3 bases are TGTGCCAGCACCCTTTGGGACTCGAACACTGAAGCTTTCTTT. This translates into CASTLWDSNTEAFF. The complete variable domain, with remaining parts taken from reference TRBV11-2 and TRBJ1-1, reads EAGVAQSPRYKIIEKRQSVAFWCNPISGHATLYWYQQILGQGPKLLIQFQNNGVVDDSQLPKDRFSAERLKGVDSTLKIQPAKLEDSAVYLCASTLWDSNTEAFFGQGTRLTVV.

The chain employs TRBV30 and TRBJ2-3; tentatively, D is TRBD1 or TRBD2 (5 bases each). V lost 5 bases, J lost 0 bases, and 15 bases lay in between. This CDR3 contains 15 residues. Per the germline V gene, CDR1 is GTSNPN and CDR2 is SVGIG (reference sequence). The CDR3 protein is CAWGDEPTSTDTQYF. CDR3 sequence (DNA): TGTGCCTGGGGGGACGAGCCTACTAGCACAGATACGCAGTATTTT.

This clone was picked up a small number of times. The chain uses TRBV6-5 and TRBJ2-7; 14 nucleotides align to TRBD2. The junction had 4 bases not matched to a gene; V was cut back by 6 bases and J by 3 bases. Germline V gene sequence: CDR1 MNHEY, CDR2 SVGAGI. CDR3 length equals 15 residues. CDR3 region: CASRGTSGSGYEQYF. The CDR3 nucleotides read TGTGCCAGCAGGGGGACTAGCGGGAGCGGCTACGAGCAGTACTTC.

On this clone itself: Relative to the germline gene, one junction end is altered; a read error may explain this. The chain combines TRBV7-9 with TRBJ1-4; 8 positions match TRBD1. CDR3 size: 13 residues. Germline CDR1 reads SEHNR; CDR2 reads FQNEAQ (reference sequence). CDR3 sequence (DNA): TGTGCCGGCAGACAGGGGCCAGGAGAAAAACTGTTTTTT. Its protein product is CAGRQGPGEKLFF.

This clone was recorded only once. The rearrangement uses TRBV2 and TRBJ2-3, with no clear D. Germline CDR1 SNHLY, CDR2 FYNNEI. CDR3 length: 23 amino acids. Trimming took off 4 bases at V and 0 bases at J, with 35 bases between the two ends. The CDR3 nucleotides are TGTGCCAGCAGTGTGCGCGTCCGGCCCGACCCCTTACCCGACATTTCTAGCACAGATACGCAGTATTTT. This translates into CASSVRVRPDPLPDISSTDTQYF.

The gene calls are TRBV5-1 and TRBJ2-2, with 9 bases lining up with TRBD1. Germline V gives CDR1 SGHRS, CDR2 YFSETQ. CDR3 size: 15 residues. Trimming at V came to 3 bases and at J to 3 bases, leaving 3 bases not matched to a gene. Here the CDR3 DNA reads TGCGCCAGCAGCTCAGGGGACAGGGACACCGGGGAGCTGTTTTTT. It translates to CASSSGDRDTGELFF.

This clone was found a few times. The V and J genes are TRBV5-1 and TRBJ1-2; weak D call: TRBD1 (5 bases). V was shortened by 3 bases and J by 2 bases, with 14 bases between the two germline ends. The germline gives CDR1 SGHRS, CDR2 YFSETQ. The CDR3 loop spans 15 amino acids. CDR3 nucleotides: TGCGCCAGCAGCTCCCACGAGGGGTTCAACTATGGCTACACCTTC. It codes for CASSSHEGFNYGYTF.

This clone occurred once. In the same sample, other DNA sequences code for this CDR3. J is TRBJ2-7 and V is TRBV14; possible D gene TRBD2, 6 bases. The CDR3 sequence is 15 residues long. V dropped 3 bases and J dropped 0 bases, with 12 bases sitting between them. The germline gives CDR1 SGHDN, CDR2 FVKESK. For the CDR3, the DNA is TGTGCCAGCAGCCAGGGGGGTGGTCTCTCCTACGAGCAGTACTTC. Translated: CASSQGGGLSYEQYF.

This sequence joins TRBV6-5 and TRBJ1-1, with a tentative D call TRBD1 (5 bases). Germline-derived CDR1 and CDR2 are MNHEY and SVGAGI. This CDR3 has 13 amino acids. Trimming pared 7 bases from V and 7 bases from J, leaving 16 bases between. CDR3 DNA sequence: TGTGCCAGCACTTCCGGGGGGGTAGGTGAAGCTTTCTTT. This translates into CASTSGGVGEAFF.

This chain connects TRBV6-5 to TRBJ2-7, with no clear D. Trimming cost V 0 bases and J 0 bases, with 6 bases left between them. The germline gives CDR1 MNHEY, CDR2 SVGAGI. The CDR3 totals 14 residues. This CDR3 reads CASSYSWSSYEQYF. CDR3 sequence (DNA): TGTGCCAGCAGTTACTCCTGGAGCTCCTACGAGCAGTACTTC.

This chain uses TRBV5-1 with TRBJ2-3; D unclear. The germline gives CDR1 SGHRS, CDR2 YFSETQ. The CDR3 extends over 16 amino acids. V was shortened by 0 bases and J by 2 bases, with 13 bases between the two germline ends. CDR3 sequence (DNA): TGCGCCAGCAGCTTGGTATCGTCCGGCGCCACAGATACGCAGTATTTT. Translated, it gives CASSLVSSGATDTQYF.

This clone showed up just a few times. The chain has TRBV4-2 and TRBJ1-2, with D possibly being TRBD1 (6 bases). The germline gives CDR1 LGHNA, CDR2 YNFKEQ. The CDR3 loop spans 14 amino acids. Trimming shortened V by 2 bases and J by 3 bases, and 10 bases separated the two germline ends. CDR3 DNA: TGTGCCAGCAGCCAAAACAGGGTCGACTATGGCTACACCTTC. Amino acids: CASSQNRVDYGYTF.

The chain is built from TRBV5-1 and TRBJ2-3; weak D call: TRBD1 (5 bases). The V end was cut by 0 bases, the J end by 2 bases, with 10 bases between. From germline, CDR1 is SGHRS and CDR2 YFSETQ. The CDR3 covers 15 residues. The CDR3 region has the DNA TGCGCCAGCAGCTTGGAGTGGGGCAACACAGATACGCAGTATTTT. Encoded protein: CASSLEWGNTDTQYF.

The chain carries TRBV9 and TRBJ1-5; D may be TRBD1 (5 bases). In germline, CDR1 is SGDLS, CDR2 YYNGEE. The CDR3 totals 13 residues. V was clipped by 1 base and J by 7 bases, with 9 bases between them. CDR3 sequence (DNA): TGTGCCAGCAGCGTACAGGGATTACAGCCCCAGCATTTT. Translation gives CASSVQGLQPQHF.

The V call is TRBV28, the J call TRBJ2-7, with D perhaps TRBD2 (5 bases). V lost 6 bases to trimming and J lost 4 bases, with 13 bases between them. The CDR3 sequence is 13 residues long. CDR1 is MDHEN and CDR2 is SYDVKM in the germline V gene. The CDR3 bases are TGTGCCAGCAGGGACGCAAGCGGTTACGAGCAGTACTTC. This translates into CASRDASGYEQYF. The complete variable domain, with remaining parts taken from reference TRBV28 and TRBJ2-7, reads DVKVTQSSRYLVKRTGEKVFLECVQDMDHENMFWYRQDPGLGLRLIYFSYDVKMKEKGDIPEGYSVSREKKERFSLILESASTNQTSMYLCASRDASGYEQYFGPGTRLTVT.

The chain uses TRBV7-9 and TRBJ2-1; 7 bases are shared with TRBD1. The junction had 8 bases not matched to a gene; V was cut back by 4 bases and J by 14 bases. Germline lookup yields CDR1 SEHNR and CDR2 FQNEAQ (reference sequence). CDR3 size: 12 residues. CDR3 loop: CASSYDRVYKFF. DNA of the CDR3: TGTGCCAGCAGCTACGACAGGGTCTATAAGTTCTTC.

The rearrangement links TRBV14 to TRBJ2-7; the D call may be TRBD1 or TRBD2 (6 bases each). Deletions cut 4 bases from V and 2 bases from J, with 15 bases between. CDR3 length: 15 residues. Germline CDR1 reads SGHDN; CDR2 reads FVKESK. This CDR3 is CASSPPGARPYEQYF. The CDR3 DNA follows: TGTGCCAGCAGCCCCCCGGGGGCTCGGCCCTACGAGCAGTACTTC.

The chain recombines TRBV11-2 with TRBJ1-1; tentative D call: TRBD1 (6 bases). V was cut by 7 bases and J by 1 base, with 13 bases left in between. The CDR3 runs 14 residues. CDR1 and CDR2 (germline): SGHAT, FQNNGV. The CDR3 protein is CASTVGGGNTEAFF. DNA of the CDR3: TGTGCCAGCACCGTGGGAGGGGGGAACACTGAAGCTTTCTTT.

On this clone itself: This CDR3 is also generated by other DNA sequences in the sample. The chain couples TRBV5-6 to TRBJ2-7, with D possibly TRBD1 on 6 matching bases. Germline lookup yields CDR1 SGHDT and CDR2 YYEEEE. V shed 1 base and J shed 4 bases, with 6 bases lying between them. The CDR3 runs to 12 residues. The CDR3 DNA is TGTGCCAGCAGCTTGAGGGGGTACGAGCAGTACTTC. Protein: CASSLRGYEQYF.

The chain has TRBV2 and TRBJ1-3, with 7 bases that match TRBD1. V shed 6 bases and J 2 bases; nucleotides not matched to a gene: 7. The CDR3 is made up of 15 amino acids. In germline, CDR1 is SNHLY, CDR2 FYNNEI. DNA for the CDR3: TGTGCCAGCAGATTGACAGGGCCGCCTGGAAACACCATATATTTT. Translation gives CASRLTGPPGNTIYF.